This T cell receptor (beta chain) originates from a study of cytomegalovirus exposure and HLA in healthy donors. The PCR used 60 Vbeta and 13 Jbeta primers. Repertoires were generated with immunoSEQ multiplex PCR, while TCRdb's copy carries only in-frame clones and drops some. The table shows roughly 100,000 clones, with 60% to 80% occurring only once. CDR3 length: 13 amino acids. Germline assignment: CDR1 MDHEN and CDR2 SYDVKM. Trimming took 6 bases from V and 4 from J; bases not matched to a gene: 5. The sequenced sample was PBMCs. The receptor was derived from a middle-aged man in good health and CMV-seropositive. The rearrangement uses TRBV28 and TRBJ1-2; 7 nucleotides align to TRBD1. CDR3: CASSLGQIYGYTF. CDR3 DNA: TGTGCCAGCAGCCTGGGACAGATCTATGGCTACACCTTC.